This TCR beta chain derives from a study of blood T cell repertoires in COVID-19. Overall study context: Samples came from the United States, Italy and Spain, spanning acute and convalescent COVID-19.

Germline assignment: CDR1 SGHNT and CDR2 YENEEA. The CDR3 loop spans 13 amino acids. V was pared by 6 bases and J by 1 base, with 9 bases between. Here immunoSEQ multiplex PCR was the method, and the copy in TCRdb shows in-frame clones only, minus some. The sample contains approximately 65,000 clones, roughly 92% of which appear only once. Material for sequencing was peripheral blood. The chain couples TRBV11-3 to TRBJ1-1, with D maybe TRBD1 (6 bases). The clonotype was recovered from a man between 65 and 85 years old with active COVID-19. The CDR3 DNA reads TGTGCCAGCAGAGACAGGTGGAACACTGAAGCTTTCTTT. This codes for CASRDRWNTEAFF.